This T cell receptor (beta chain) appears in the sequencing data of a study of T-cell reconstitution after alpha-beta-depleted transplantation in children. Study outcomes and limitations: Reportedly, only several hundred clones from non-depleted graft cells drove alpha-beta T-cell counts at about two months. T cells produced anew were the main source of T-cell counts and diversity one year after transplant.

At least ten counts were recorded for this clonotype. The target antigen is unknown. There are 14 residues in the CDR3. Germline V lookup: CDR1 MNHEY, CDR2 SMNVEV (reference sequence). The germline V and J ends were trimmed by 6 bases and 4 bases, with 10 bases remaining between them. Unique molecular identifiers were incorporated into the prepared TCRbeta library. TCRdb processed the PCR reads anew with MiXCR; each CDR3 protein has one entry. The data hold 200,000 to 250,000 distinct CDR3 sequences, with roughly a tenth observed a single time. The sequencing here drew on PBMCs, taken before TCRalphabeta/CD19-depleted stem cell transplant. V gene TRBV27 combines with J gene TRBJ1-6; D might be TRBD1 (5 bases). This receptor was taken from a child younger than two with acute myeloid leukemia, due to receive a stem cell transplant. CDR3 DNA sequence: TGTGCCAGCAGCGATCAGGGTTATAATTCACCCCTCCACTTT. Its protein product is CASSDQGYNSPLHF.